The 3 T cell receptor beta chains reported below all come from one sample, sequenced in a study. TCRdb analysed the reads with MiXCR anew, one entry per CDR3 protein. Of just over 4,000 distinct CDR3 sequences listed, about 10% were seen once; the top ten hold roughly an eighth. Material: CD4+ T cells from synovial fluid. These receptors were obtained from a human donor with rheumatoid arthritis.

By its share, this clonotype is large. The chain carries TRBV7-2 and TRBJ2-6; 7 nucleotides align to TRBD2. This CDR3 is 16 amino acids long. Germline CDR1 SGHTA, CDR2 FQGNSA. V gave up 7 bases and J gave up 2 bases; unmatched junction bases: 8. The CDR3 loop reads CASTTMGGAGANVLTF. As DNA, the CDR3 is TGTGCCAGCACAACTATGGGGGGGGCTGGGGCCAACGTCCTGACTTTC. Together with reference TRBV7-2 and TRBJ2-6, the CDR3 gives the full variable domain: GAGVSQSPSNKVTEKGKDVELRCDPISGHTALYWYRQSLGQGLEFLIYFQGNSAPDKSGLPSDRFSAERTGGSVSTLTIQRTQQEDSAVYLCASTTMGGAGANVLTFGAGSRLTVL.

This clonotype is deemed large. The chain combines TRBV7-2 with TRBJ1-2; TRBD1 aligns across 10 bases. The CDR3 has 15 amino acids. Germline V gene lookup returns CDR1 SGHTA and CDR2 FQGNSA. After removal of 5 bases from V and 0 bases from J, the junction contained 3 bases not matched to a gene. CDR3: CASSPGQGANYGYTF. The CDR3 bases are TGTGCCAGCAGCCCCGGACAGGGGGCTAACTATGGCTACACCTTC.

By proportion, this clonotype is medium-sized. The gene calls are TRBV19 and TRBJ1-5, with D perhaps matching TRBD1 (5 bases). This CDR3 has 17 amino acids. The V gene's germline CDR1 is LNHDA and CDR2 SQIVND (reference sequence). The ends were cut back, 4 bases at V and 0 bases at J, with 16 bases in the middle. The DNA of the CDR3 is TGTGCCAGTAGTACCCTCGGGACGGCGACTAGCAATCAGCCCCAGCATTTT. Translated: CASSTLGTATSNQPQHF.